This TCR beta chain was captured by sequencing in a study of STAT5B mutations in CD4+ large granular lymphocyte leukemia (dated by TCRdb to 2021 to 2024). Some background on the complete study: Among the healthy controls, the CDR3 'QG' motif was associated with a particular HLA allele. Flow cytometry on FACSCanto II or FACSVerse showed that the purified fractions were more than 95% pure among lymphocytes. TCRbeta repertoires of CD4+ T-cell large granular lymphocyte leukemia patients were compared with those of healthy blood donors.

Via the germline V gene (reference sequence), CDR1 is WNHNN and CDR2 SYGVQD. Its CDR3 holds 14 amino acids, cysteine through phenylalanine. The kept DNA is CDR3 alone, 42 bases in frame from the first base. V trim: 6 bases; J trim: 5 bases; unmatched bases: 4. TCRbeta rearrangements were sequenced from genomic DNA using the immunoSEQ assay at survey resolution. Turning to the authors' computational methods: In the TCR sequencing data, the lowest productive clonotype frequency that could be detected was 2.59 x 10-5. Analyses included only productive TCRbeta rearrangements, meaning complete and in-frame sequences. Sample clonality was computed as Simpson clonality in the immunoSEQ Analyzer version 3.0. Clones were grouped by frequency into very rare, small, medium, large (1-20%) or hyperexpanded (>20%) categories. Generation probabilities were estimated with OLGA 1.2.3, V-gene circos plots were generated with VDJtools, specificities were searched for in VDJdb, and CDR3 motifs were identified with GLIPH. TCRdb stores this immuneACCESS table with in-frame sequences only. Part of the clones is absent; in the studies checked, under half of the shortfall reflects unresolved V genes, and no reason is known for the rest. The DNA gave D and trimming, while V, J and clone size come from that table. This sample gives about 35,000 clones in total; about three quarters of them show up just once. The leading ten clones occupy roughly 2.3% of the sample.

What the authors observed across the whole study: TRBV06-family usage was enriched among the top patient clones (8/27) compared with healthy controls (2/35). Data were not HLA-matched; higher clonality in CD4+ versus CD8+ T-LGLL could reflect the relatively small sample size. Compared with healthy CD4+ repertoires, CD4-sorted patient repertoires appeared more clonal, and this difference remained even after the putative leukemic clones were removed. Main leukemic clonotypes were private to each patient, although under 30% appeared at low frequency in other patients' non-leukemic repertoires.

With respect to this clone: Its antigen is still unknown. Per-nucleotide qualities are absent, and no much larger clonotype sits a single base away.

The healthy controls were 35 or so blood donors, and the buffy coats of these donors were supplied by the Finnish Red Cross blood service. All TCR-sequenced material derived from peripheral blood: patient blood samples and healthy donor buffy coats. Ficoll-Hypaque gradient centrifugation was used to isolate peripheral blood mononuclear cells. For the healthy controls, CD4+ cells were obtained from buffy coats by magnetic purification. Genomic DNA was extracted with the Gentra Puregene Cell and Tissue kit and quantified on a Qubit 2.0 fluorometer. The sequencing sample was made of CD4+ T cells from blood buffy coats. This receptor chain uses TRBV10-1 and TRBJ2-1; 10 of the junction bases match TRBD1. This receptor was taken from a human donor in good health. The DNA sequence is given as TGCGCCAGCAGCCGGGACAGGGGAAACAATGAGCAGTTCTTC. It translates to CASSRDRGNNEQFF.